The 24 T cell receptor beta chains below were found in one sample sequenced in a study of Ad26.COV2.S vaccination and SARS-CoV-2 variants. Clones were read by immunoSEQ multiplex PCR, and TCRdb kept only the in-frame ones, dropping some. The data contain some 400,000 clones, approximately 90% of them singletons. Treatment defined: around 19 received Ad26.COV2.S at low or high dose, single or two shots; five or six received placebo; per-sample allocation not given. The samples were gathered on day 63 after the first injection of vaccine or placebo. This specimen consisted of peripheral blood, obtained in a trial of Ad26.COV2.S vaccine versus placebo. The receptors were gathered from a person between 18 and 65 years old who received the Ad26.COV2.S COVID-19 vaccine or a placebo.

CDR3 amino acids: CASSPPQGTAFF. The CDR3 nucleotides read TGTGCCAGCAGTCCCCCCCAGGGGACAGCTTTCTTT. The chain uses TRBV6-5 and TRBJ1-1; D possibly corresponds to TRBD1 (6 bases). The germline CDR1 and CDR2 sequences are MNHEY and SVGAGI. Trimming took 5 bases from V and 10 from J, leaving 14 bases between them. CDR3 size: 12 residues.

The chain links TRBV28 to TRBJ1-1; 9 bases align to TRBD1. V was pared by 0 bases and J by 1 base, with 6 bases of the junction left unmatched. CDR1 is MDHEN and CDR2 is SYDVKM in the germline V gene. CDR3 size: 17 residues. The CDR3 DNA reads as TGTGCCAGCAGTTTATGGGACAGGGGTAAGACGAACACTGAAGCTTTCTTT. Its translation is CASSLWDRGKTNTEAFF. Combining the CDR3 with reference TRBV28 and TRBJ1-1 gives the whole variable domain DVKVTQSSRYLVKRTGEKVFLECVQDMDHENMFWYRQDPGLGLRLIYFSYDVKMKEKGDIPEGYSVSREKKERFSLILESASTNQTSMYLCASSLWDRGKTNTEAFFGQGTRLTVV.

The chain links TRBV7-2 to TRBJ1-5; the match to TRBD1 covers 9 bases. The CDR3 is 14 amino acids. V trimming: 1 base; J trimming: 5 bases; junction bases outside the gene matches: 0. The V gene's germline CDR1 is SGHTA and CDR2 FQGNSA. The CDR3 region is CASSLGTGDQPQHF. The CDR3 DNA reads TGTGCCAGCAGCTTAGGGACAGGGGATCAGCCCCAGCATTTT.

A word on this clone: Other DNA sequences of this sample code for an identical CDR3. This chain joins TRBV9 and TRBJ2-1, with D hard to call. V lost 0 bases and J 0 bases, leaving 7 bases between the germline ends. Germline CDR1 and CDR2: SGDLS and YYNGEE. The CDR3 contains 15 residues. The CDR3 region has the DNA TGTGCCAGCAGCGTAGGGTTGAGCTCCTACAATGAGCAGTTCTTC. Amino acid sequence: CASSVGLSSYNEQFF.

The CDR3 protein is CASSVSRDRIATNEKLFF. The CDR3 DNA reads as TGTGCCAGCAGTGTGTCTCGGGACAGGATTGCAACTAATGAAAAACTGTTTTTT. This sequence joins TRBV6-1 and TRBJ1-4; 8 nucleotides line up with TRBD1. The CDR3 loop spans 18 amino acids. V dropped 4 bases and J dropped 0; count of bases not matched to a gene: 10. Germline V lookup: CDR1 MNHNS, CDR2 SASEGT.

The rearrangement links TRBV2 to TRBJ1-6; D gene ambiguous. This CDR3 is built from 14 residues. V lost 6 bases and J 5 bases, leaving 11 bases between the germline ends. CDR1 and CDR2 (germline): SNHLY, FYNNEI. Here the CDR3 reads CASSVAANNSPLHF. CDR3 DNA sequence: TGTGCCAGCAGCGTGGCAGCCAATAATTCACCCCTCCACTTT.

The chain uses TRBV20-1 and TRBJ2-1; D unresolved. The CDR3 runs 14 residues. Germline-derived CDR1 and CDR2 are DFQATT and SNEGSKA (reference sequence). Trimming took 3 bases from V and 0 from J, leaving 9 bases between them. The CDR3 nucleotides are TGCAGTGCTAGTGGTTACTTCTCCTACAATGAGCAGTTCTTC. Translating it yields CSASGYFSYNEQFF.

The rearrangement links TRBV28 to TRBJ2-2; D possibly corresponds to TRBD1 (6 bases). Trimming shortened V by 6 bases and J by 5 bases, and 7 bases separated the two germline ends. The CDR3 totals 12 residues. Germline-derived CDR1 and CDR2 are MDHEN and SYDVKM. The CDR3, as DNA: TGTGCCAGCAGGAGGGGGACCGGGGAGCTGTTTTTT. As protein: CASRRGTGELFF.

This sequence joins TRBV12-3 or TRBV12-4 and TRBJ2-2, with no clear D. The germline V and J ends were trimmed by 2 bases and 4 bases, with 5 bases remaining between them. The CDR3 extends over 13 amino acids. CDR3 in amino acids: CASSLSPTGELFF. DNA of the CDR3: TGTGCCAGCAGTTTATCTCCCACCGGGGAGCTGTTTTTT.

V usage is TRBV7-9 and J usage is TRBJ1-2; weak D call: TRBD1 (6 bases). Trimming cost V 2 bases and J 8 bases, with 18 bases left between them. This CDR3 comprises 15 residues. Per the germline V gene, CDR1 is SEHNR and CDR2 is FQNEAQ (reference sequence). Here the CDR3 DNA reads TGTGCCAGCAGCTTACGAGGGGACACAGCAGGCGGCTACACCTTC. Residues: CASSLRGDTAGGYTF. Variable domain in full (rest from reference TRBV7-9 and TRBJ1-2): DTGVSQNPRHKITKRGQNVTFRCDPISEHNRLYWYRQTLGQGPEFLTYFQNEAQLEKSRLLSDRFSAERPKGSFSTLEIQRTEQGDSAMYLCASSLRGDTAGGYTFGSGTRLTVV.

This clone appeared a single time. This chain joins TRBV2 and TRBJ2-3, with a possible D match to TRBD2 (5 bases). V lost 6 bases to trimming and J lost 2 bases, with 15 bases between them. The CDR3 totals 15 residues. Germline-derived CDR1 and CDR2 are SNHLY and FYNNEI. CDR3 loop: CASRDRTLPTDTQYF. As DNA, the CDR3 is TGTGCCAGCAGGGACCGGACTTTACCCACAGATACGCAGTATTTT.

The genes are TRBV28 and TRBJ2-7, with D possibly matching TRBD1 (5 bases). CDR1 and CDR2 (germline): MDHEN, SYDVKM. Between the trimmed V and J ends, which lost 7 bases and 4 bases, there was a span of 17 bases. This CDR3 contains 14 residues. As DNA, the CDR3 is TGTGCCAGCACTCCCTGGGGCTTGGAATACGAGCAGTACTTC. This encodes CASTPWGLEYEQYF. Drawing the rest from reference TRBV28 and TRBJ2-7, the complete variable domain is DVKVTQSSRYLVKRTGEKVFLECVQDMDHENMFWYRQDPGLGLRLIYFSYDVKMKEKGDIPEGYSVSREKKERFSLILESASTNQTSMYLCASTPWGLEYEQYFGPGTRLTVT.

The rearrangement links TRBV4-3 to TRBJ2-3; D uncertain. Germline CDR1 LGHNA, CDR2 YSLEER. CDR3 length equals 14 residues. V was clipped by 1 base and J by 4 bases, with 9 bases between them. CDR3 sequence reads: CASSQARRADTQYF. CDR3 nucleotide sequence: TGCGCCAGCAGCCAAGCCCGACGGGCAGATACGCAGTATTTT.

The rearrangement links TRBV9 to TRBJ2-1; 11 bases are shared with TRBD2. The CDR3 sequence is 15 residues long. Germline-derived CDR1 and CDR2 are SGDLS and YYNGEE. V shed 4 bases, J shed 8 bases, and the junction held 8 bases outside the gene matches. The CDR3 DNA reads as TGTGCCAGCAGCCCCGGGACTAGCGGTGGCCATGAGCAGTTCTTC. Translation gives CASSPGTSGGHEQFF. The variable domain in full, with the rest retrieved from reference TRBV9 and TRBJ2-1, is DSGVTQTPKHLITATGQRVTLRCSPRSGDLSVYWYQQSLDQGLQFLIQYYNGEERAKGNILERFSAQQFPDLHSELNLSSLELGDSALYFCASSPGTSGGHEQFFGPGTRLTVL.

The gene calls are TRBV2 and TRBJ1-1, with D tentatively TRBD1 (5 bases). Trimming removed 4 bases from V and 4 bases from J, with 10 bases in between. The germline CDR1 and CDR2 sequences are SNHLY and FYNNEI. The CDR3 loop spans 13 amino acids. CDR3: CASSGPGGTEAFF. The CDR3 DNA reads as TGTGCCAGCAGTGGGCCGGGGGGCACTGAAGCTTTCTTT.

The J gene is TRBJ1-5, the V gene TRBV6-2 or TRBV6-3, with TRBD1 as a possible D gene (6 bases). With 5 bases removed from V and 6 bases from J, the gap between germline ends came to 11 bases. The germline CDR1 and CDR2 sequences are MNHEY and SVGEGT. This CDR3 comprises 13 residues. The CDR3 loop is CASSLTGSQPQHF. DNA of the CDR3: TGTGCCAGCAGTCTTACAGGGAGTCAGCCCCAGCATTTT.

Details on this clone: In the same sample, other DNA sequences code for this CDR3. The chain links TRBV28 to TRBJ1-2; D remains unclear. V was trimmed by 5 bases and J by 3 bases, leaving 7 bases between them. Germline loops: CDR1 MDHEN, CDR2 SYDVKM. CDR3 length equals 12 residues. In DNA form, the CDR3 reads TGTGCCAGCAGTCGGCAGGACTATGGCTACACCTTC. This gives the protein CASSRQDYGYTF.

This chain links TRBV5-5 with TRBJ2-2; no clear D gene. This CDR3 comprises 12 residues. V lost 4 bases to trimming and J lost 7 bases, with 8 bases between them. Germline V CDR1 and CDR2: SGHKS, YYEKEE (reference sequence). CDR3 DNA: TGTGCCAGCAGCCCTTACGTCGGGGAGCTGTTTTTT. Translated, it gives CASSPYVGELFF.

In its sample, this clone was seen once. V gene TRBV7-2 combines with J gene TRBJ2-3; 7 bases match TRBD1. The germline gives CDR1 SGHTA, CDR2 FQGNSA. CDR3 length equals 15 residues. V was pared by 8 bases and J by 4 bases, with 12 bases of the junction left unmatched. The CDR3: CASSIRGRGSDTQYF. CDR3 coding DNA: TGTGCCAGCTCAATTCGGGGCAGGGGGTCAGATACGCAGTATTTT. The full variable domain, its missing parts supplied by reference TRBV7-2 and TRBJ2-3, is GAGVSQSPSNKVTEKGKDVELRCDPISGHTALYWYRQSLGQGLEFLIYFQGNSAPDKSGLPSDRFSAERTGGSVSTLTIQRTQQEDSAVYLCASSIRGRGSDTQYFGPGTRLTVL.

CDR3 bases: TGTGCCAGCAGTGATGGGCGGAGAGCGAGCAATCAGCCCCAGCATTTT. Residues: CASSDGRRASNQPQHF. The V and J genes are TRBV2 and TRBJ1-5; D not resolved. The CDR3 contains 16 residues. V shed 3 bases and J shed 1 base, with 13 bases lying between them. From germline, CDR1 is SNHLY and CDR2 FYNNEI.

This clone was seen a single time. The chain is built from TRBV24-1 and TRBJ2-3; D is unclear. With 2 bases removed from V and 3 bases from J, the gap between germline ends came to 14 bases. The CDR3 contains 16 residues. Germline CDR1 reads KGHDR; CDR2 reads SFDVKD. Written as DNA, the CDR3 is TGTGCCACCAGTGATTGGGCCGGAACCGGGACAGATACGCAGTATTTT. It specifies CATSDWAGTGTDTQYF.

This chain uses TRBV18 with TRBJ1-2, with 7 bases lining up with TRBD1. J lost 3 bases, V lost 3 bases, and 4 bases had no gene match. CDR3 length: 14 residues. Germline V gives CDR1 KGHSH, CDR2 LQKENI. In DNA, the CDR3 is TGTGCCAGCTCACCCGACAGGGCGGACTATGGCTACACCTTC. Translated: CASSPDRADYGYTF.

The rearrangement uses TRBV11-3 and TRBJ1-2, with 7 nucleotides matching TRBD1. V shed 5 bases and J 4 bases; nucleotides not matched to a gene: 4. Germline values: CDR1 SGHNT, CDR2 YENEEA. The length of the CDR3 is 13 residues. DNA for the CDR3: TGTGCCAGCAGCGACGACAGGGTCTATGGCTACACCTTC. Translated, it gives CASSDDRVYGYTF.

Many counts were recorded for this clone. The V and J genes are TRBV9 and TRBJ2-7; 8 positions match TRBD2. The CDR3 has 15 amino acids. Germline V lookup: CDR1 SGDLS, CDR2 YYNGEE. V dropped 6 bases and J dropped 5; count of bases not matched to a gene: 13. The chain's CDR3 is CASTTGVAGSNEQYF. The CDR3, as DNA: TGTGCCAGCACCACGGGAGTAGCGGGATCCAACGAGCAGTACTTC.